The 21 T cell receptor beta chains below come from one sample, sequenced in a study of blood T cell repertoires in COVID-19. Produced via immunoSEQ multiplex PCR; TCRdb's table is partial and in-frame only. The data hold about 300,000 clones, with around four fifths observed a single time. Source material: peripheral blood. These receptor sequences come from a woman between 50 and 59 years old who had recovered from COVID-19.

The V gene is TRBV30, the J gene TRBJ2-2, with D perhaps matching TRBD2 (7 bases). The CDR3 contains 16 residues. The germline V and J ends were trimmed by 8 bases and 4 bases, with 23 bases remaining between them. CDR1 is GTSNPN, CDR2 SVGIG, per germline (reference sequence). The DNA of the CDR3 is TGTGCCCGCACGGGGGGCGAGCGGGTAGGCACCGGGGAGCTGTTTTTT. As protein: CARTGGERVGTGELFF.

V and J are TRBV6-6 and TRBJ2-3; 7 bases fit TRBD1. The CDR3 loop spans 13 amino acids. The germline CDR1 and CDR2 sequences are MNHNY and SVGAGI (reference sequence). The J segment lost 5 bases and the V segment lost 2 bases, leaving 1 base of the junction unmatched. CDR3 nucleotide sequence: TGTGCCAGCAGTTACGCAGGGGGAGATACGCAGTATTTT. Its protein product is CASSYAGGDTQYF.

This clone was detected many times. The chain joins TRBV7-2 to TRBJ1-2; 9 nucleotides align to TRBD1. CDR1 is SGHTA, CDR2 FQGNSA, per germline. V lost 5 bases, J lost 4 bases, and 2 bases stayed unmatched. The CDR3 runs to 13 residues. The CDR3 DNA sequence: TGTGCCAGCAGCGCGGGACAGGGCTATGGCTACACCTTC. Translated: CASSAGQGYGYTF.

The chain uses TRBV7-2 and TRBJ1-2; D perhaps matches TRBD1 (5 bases). The CDR3 has 14 residues. The ends were cut back, 2 bases at V and 4 bases at J, with 11 bases in the middle. Germline CDR1 and CDR2: SGHTA and FQGNSA. CDR3 sequence reads: CASSLWGGGYGYTF. As DNA, the CDR3 is TGTGCCAGCAGCTTATGGGGCGGCGGCTATGGCTACACCTTC.

The CDR3 DNA follows: TGTGCCAGCAGCTTAAATACAGGGACGAACACTGAAGCTTTCTTT. Protein product: CASSLNTGTNTEAFF. The chain couples TRBV11-2 to TRBJ1-1, with D maybe TRBD1 (6 bases). Trimming removed 2 bases from V and 1 base from J, with 11 bases in between. CDR3 size: 15 residues. Per germline, CDR1 SGHAT and CDR2 FQNNGV.

The rearrangement uses TRBV19 and TRBJ1-1; TRBD1 agrees at 8 bases. V lost 0 bases, J lost 4 bases, and 10 bases stayed unmatched. Germline loops: CDR1 LNHDA, CDR2 SQIVND (reference sequence). The CDR3 runs to 17 residues. The CDR3 sequence is CASSIDYVSGGGTEAFF. The CDR3 DNA follows: TGTGCCAGTAGTATAGATTACGTATCAGGGGGCGGCACTGAAGCTTTCTTT.

The chain combines TRBV7-9 with TRBJ2-7; D perhaps matches TRBD2 (5 bases). This CDR3 spans 13 amino acids. Per germline, CDR1 SEHNR and CDR2 FQNEAQ (reference sequence). Deletions cut 4 bases from V and 2 bases from J, with 9 bases between. CDR3 region: CASSSPGAYEQYF. CDR3 nucleotides: TGTGCCAGCAGCTCCCCCGGGGCCTACGAGCAGTACTTC.

On this clone itself: Other DNA sequences of this sample code for an identical CDR3. This chain connects TRBV18 to TRBJ2-7, with 13 positions matching TRBD2. The CDR3 covers 15 residues. In germline, CDR1 is KGHSH, CDR2 LQKENI. Trimming removed 3 bases from V and 2 bases from J; junction bases left unmatched: 1. The CDR3 protein is CASSPGTSGTYEQYF. CDR3 sequence (DNA): TGTGCCAGCTCACCGGGGACTAGCGGGACCTACGAGCAGTACTTC.

The V and J genes are TRBV29-1 and TRBJ2-6; TRBD1 matches at 8 bases. Losses at the gene ends were 2 bases for V and 3 bases for J; bases not matched to a gene: 6. The CDR3 is 16 amino acids. CDR1 SQVTM and CDR2 ANQGSEA come from the germline V gene. The CDR3 DNA follows: TGCAGCGTTGAAATGCCCAGGGGGCATGGGGCCAACGTCCTGACTTTC. Residues: CSVEMPRGHGANVLTF.

V usage is TRBV18 and J usage is TRBJ2-5, with D perhaps matching TRBD2 (5 bases). Germline CDR1 is KGHSH and CDR2 is LQKENI. The CDR3 length is 15 residues. Trimming left V 0 bases short and J 3 bases short, with 11 bases between. The CDR3 coding sequence is TGTGCCAGCTCACCACCGAACGCCGGGAAAGAGACCCAGTACTTC. The encoded protein is CASSPPNAGKETQYF.

This rearrangement joins TRBV27 to TRBJ1-2; D remains unclear. V lost 0 bases and J lost 10, with 9 bases in between. This CDR3 has 12 residues. Germline CDR1 reads MNHEY; CDR2 reads SMNVEV (reference sequence). CDR3 residues: CASSLSGNSYTF. In DNA form, the CDR3 reads TGTGCCAGCAGTTTATCCGGGAACTCCTACACCTTC.

The chain carries TRBV15 and TRBJ2-7; the match to TRBD2 covers 11 bases. CDR1 LNHNV and CDR2 YYDKDF come from the germline V gene (reference sequence). CDR3 size: 19 residues. Trimming removed 2 bases from V and 2 bases from J; junction bases left unmatched: 14. This CDR3 reads CATSRPQGTSGHKTYEQYF. CDR3 nucleotides: TGTGCCACCAGCAGACCACAGGGGACTAGCGGCCATAAGACCTACGAGCAGTACTTC.

This chain uses TRBV7-9 with TRBJ2-2, with 9 positions matching TRBD2. Trimming took 5 bases from V and 5 from J; bases not matched to a gene: 6. The CDR3 has 15 residues. Germline CDR1 and CDR2: SEHNR and FQNEAQ (reference sequence). The CDR3 protein is CASSPGTSPTGELFF. The CDR3 DNA sequence: TGTGCCAGCAGCCCCGGGACTAGCCCAACCGGGGAGCTGTTTTTT.

This chain links TRBV7-3 with TRBJ2-7, with D possibly matching TRBD1 (6 bases). The CDR3 extends over 12 amino acids. V lost 1 base, J lost 7 bases, and 8 bases lay in between. Per germline, CDR1 SGHTA and CDR2 FQGTGA. This CDR3 reads CASSLNRVEQYF. The CDR3 nucleotides read TGTGCCAGCAGCTTAAACAGGGTGGAGCAGTACTTC.

The rearrangement uses TRBV4-2 and TRBJ2-1; 10 bases line up with TRBD2. The CDR3 has 24 amino acids. Trimming removed 1 base from V and 5 bases from J; junction bases left unmatched: 29. Germline V gene data show CDR1 as LGHNA and CDR2 as YNFKEQ. CDR3 protein: CASSQGGGVGKAGGPGRSHNEQFF. CDR3 nucleotide sequence: TGTGCCAGCAGCCAAGGGGGTGGAGTCGGGAAAGCGGGAGGGCCTGGGAGGAGCCACAATGAGCAGTTCTTC.

The chain employs TRBV2 and TRBJ2-7; TRBD1 agrees at 7 bases. J lost 0 bases, V lost 10 bases, and 6 bases had no gene match. This CDR3 spans 13 amino acids. Germline V gene data show CDR1 as SNHLY and CDR2 as FYNNEI. DNA of the CDR3: TGTGCCACGAGACAGGGAGTCTCCTACGAGCAGTACTTC. This sequence encodes CATRQGVSYEQYF.

V usage is TRBV27 and J usage is TRBJ1-5; D possibly corresponds to TRBD1 (6 bases). The length of the CDR3 is 16 residues. Germline CDR1 and CDR2: MNHEY and SMNVEV (reference sequence). V was trimmed by 4 bases and J by 2 bases, leaving 15 bases between them. CDR3 coding DNA: TGTGCCAGCAGTTCATATCCGGGGGGCGGCAATCAGCCCCAGCATTTT. Its protein is CASSSYPGGGNQPQHF.

This clone occurred a few times. CDR3 DNA: TGTGCCAGCAGCCCCACAGGGGGTCAGCCCCAGCATTTT. Protein sequence: CASSPTGGQPQHF. V gene TRBV7-8 combines with J gene TRBJ1-5, with TRBD1 identical over 8 bases. The germline gives CDR1 SGHVS, CDR2 FQNEAQ. The CDR3 is 13 amino acids. Trimming took 5 bases from V and 6 from J; bases not matched to a gene: 3.

Only one count was recorded for this clone. This sequence joins TRBV7-2 and TRBJ2-3; 9 bases line up with TRBD1. Trimming cost V 5 bases and J 4 bases; bases outside gene matches: 4. This CDR3 has 14 residues. Germline V CDR1 and CDR2: SGHTA, FQGNSA. CDR3 residues: CASSPGQGPDTQYF. CDR3 sequence (DNA): TGTGCCAGCAGCCCTGGACAGGGGCCAGATACGCAGTATTTT.

The chain is built from TRBV7-9 and TRBJ2-7, with 10 nucleotides matching TRBD2. Germline CDR1 is SEHNR and CDR2 is FQNEAQ (reference sequence). Germline trimming cut 2 bases from V and 8 bases from J; bases unmatched to any gene: 9. This CDR3 is 15 amino acids long. CDR3 region: CASSLTAGGRGKQYF. CDR3 DNA sequence: TGTGCCAGCAGCTTAACAGCGGGAGGGCGTGGAAAGCAGTACTTC.

The V gene is TRBV4-2, the J gene TRBJ1-3, with a tentative D call TRBD1 (6 bases). Trimming stripped 3 bases from V and 0 bases from J, with 12 bases between. Germline loops: CDR1 LGHNA, CDR2 YNFKEQ. The CDR3 spans 16 residues. The CDR3 is CASSQRRTDSGNTIYF. The CDR3 bases are TGTGCCAGCAGCCAGAGACGGACAGACTCTGGAAACACCATATATTTT.